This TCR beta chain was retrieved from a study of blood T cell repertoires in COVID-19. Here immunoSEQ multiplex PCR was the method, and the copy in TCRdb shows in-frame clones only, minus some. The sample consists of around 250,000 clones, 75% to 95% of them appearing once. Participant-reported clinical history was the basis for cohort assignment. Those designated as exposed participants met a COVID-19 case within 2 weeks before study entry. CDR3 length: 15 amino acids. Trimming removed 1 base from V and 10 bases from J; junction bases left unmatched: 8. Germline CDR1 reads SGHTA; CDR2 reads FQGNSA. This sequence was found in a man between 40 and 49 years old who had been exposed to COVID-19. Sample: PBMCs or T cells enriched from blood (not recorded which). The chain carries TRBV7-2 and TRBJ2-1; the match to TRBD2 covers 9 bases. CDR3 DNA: TGTGCCAGCAGCTTAGTTGGGGTAGCGGGGGAGGAGCAGTTCTTC. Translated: CASSLVGVAGEEQFF.